These 5 T cell receptor beta chains share one sample of origin, sequenced in a study of blood T cell repertoires in COVID-19. The assay was immunoSEQ multiplex PCR, and TCRdb's table has in-frame clones only and misses some. The table shows about 380,000 clones, with 75% to 90% occurring only once. Sequenced input: peripheral blood. Receptor source: a woman aged 18-29 years with acute or convalescent COVID-19.

This clone appeared a few times. V is TRBV28 and J is TRBJ2-7; TRBD1 agrees at 10 bases. This CDR3 has 15 residues. CDR1 MDHEN and CDR2 SYDVKM come from the germline V gene. V trimming: 2 bases; J trimming: 6 bases; junction bases outside the gene matches: 7. DNA of the CDR3: TGTGCCAGCAGTTTACCCCTGACAGGGGGCTCCGAGCAGTACTTC. The encoded protein is CASSLPLTGGSEQYF.

The rearrangement links TRBV4-1 to TRBJ1-1, with D maybe TRBD1 (5 bases). This CDR3 region has 12 residues. In germline, CDR1 is MGHRA, CDR2 YSYEKL. Trimming shortened V by 4 bases and J by 5 bases, and 8 bases separated the two germline ends. CDR3 residues: CASSPGGTEAFF. The CDR3 DNA sequence: TGCGCCAGCAGCCCCGGGGGTACTGAAGCTTTCTTT.

In this sample, this clone turned up once. J is TRBJ1-5 and V is TRBV9; TRBD1 matches at 7 bases. V was pared by 3 bases and J by 5 bases, with 8 bases of the junction left unmatched. The length of the CDR3 is 15 residues. The germline V gene encodes CDR1 SGDLS and CDR2 YYNGEE. Here the CDR3 DNA reads TGTGCCAGCAGCGCAGGGGGAGGAGTCGATCAGCCCCAGCATTTT. It yields the protein CASSAGGGVDQPQHF.

The chain uses TRBV30 and TRBJ1-5; D possibly corresponds to TRBD1 (5 bases). Trimming shortened V by 0 bases and J by 2 bases, and 11 bases separated the two germline ends. CDR3 length equals 15 residues. CDR1 GTSNPN and CDR2 SVGIG come from the germline V gene (reference sequence). The CDR3 protein is CAWSVAGKGNQPQHF. The CDR3 DNA follows: TGTGCCTGGAGTGTTGCAGGGAAGGGCAATCAGCCCCAGCATTTT.

The genes are TRBV19 and TRBJ1-2, with 8 bases aligning to TRBD1. Germline loops: CDR1 LNHDA, CDR2 SQIVND (reference sequence). V lost 4 bases, J lost 4 bases, and 2 bases stayed unmatched. The CDR3 spans 13 residues. CDR3 bases: TGTGCCAGTAGTAGTGGACAGGGCTATGGCTACACCTTC. Protein sequence: CASSSGQGYGYTF.